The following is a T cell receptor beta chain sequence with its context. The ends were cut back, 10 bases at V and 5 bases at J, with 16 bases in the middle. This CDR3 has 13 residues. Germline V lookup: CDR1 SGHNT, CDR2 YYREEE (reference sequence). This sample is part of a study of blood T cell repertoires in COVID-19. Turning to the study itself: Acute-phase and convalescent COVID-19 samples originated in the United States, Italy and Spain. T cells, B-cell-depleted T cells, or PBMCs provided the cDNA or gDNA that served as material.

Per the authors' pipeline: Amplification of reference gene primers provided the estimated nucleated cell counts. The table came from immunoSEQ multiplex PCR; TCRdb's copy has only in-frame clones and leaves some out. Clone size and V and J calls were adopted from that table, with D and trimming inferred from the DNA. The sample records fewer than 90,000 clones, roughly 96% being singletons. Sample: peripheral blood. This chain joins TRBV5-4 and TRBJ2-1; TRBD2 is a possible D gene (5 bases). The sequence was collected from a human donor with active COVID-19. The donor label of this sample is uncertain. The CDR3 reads CAPGGQTNNEQFF. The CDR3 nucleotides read TGTGCCCCCGGCGGGCAGACCAACAATGAGCAGTTCTTC.